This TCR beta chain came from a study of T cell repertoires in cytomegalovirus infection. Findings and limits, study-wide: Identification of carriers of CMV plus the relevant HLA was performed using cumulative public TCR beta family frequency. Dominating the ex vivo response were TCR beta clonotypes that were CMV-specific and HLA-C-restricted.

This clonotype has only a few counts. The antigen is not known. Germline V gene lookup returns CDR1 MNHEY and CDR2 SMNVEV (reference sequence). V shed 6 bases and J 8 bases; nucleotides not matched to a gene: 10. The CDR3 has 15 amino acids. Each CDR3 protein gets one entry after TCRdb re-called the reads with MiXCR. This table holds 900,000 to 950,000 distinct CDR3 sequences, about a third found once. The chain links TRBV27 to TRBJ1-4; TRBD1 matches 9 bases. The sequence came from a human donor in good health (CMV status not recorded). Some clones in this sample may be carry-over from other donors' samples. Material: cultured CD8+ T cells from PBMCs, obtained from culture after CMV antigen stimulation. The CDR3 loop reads CASSLRWDRVEKLFF. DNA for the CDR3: TGTGCCAGCAGCCTTCGATGGGACAGGGTAGAAAAACTGTTTTTT.